What follows are 2 T cell receptor beta chains derived from one specimen sequenced in a study of blood T cell repertoires in COVID-19. This table comes from immunoSEQ multiplex PCR, and its TCRdb copy is limited to in-frame clones, with some not included. Counted here are about 180,000 clones, about four fifths occurring once; the ten biggest clones make up 6.5%. Sequences were obtained from peripheral blood. These receptors were collected from a man in his sixties or seventies with active or convalescent COVID-19.

V gene TRBV4-3 combines with J gene TRBJ1-5; no reliable D call. This CDR3 contains 13 residues. V was pared by 3 bases and J by 4 bases, with 7 bases between. The germline V gene encodes CDR1 LGHNA and CDR2 YSLEER. The CDR3 nucleotides are TGCGCCAGCAGCCAGGGAGGGAATCAGCCCCAGCATTTT. Protein sequence: CASSQGGNQPQHF.

The chain combines TRBV11-2 with TRBJ2-5, with D possibly being TRBD1 (6 bases). The germline V and J ends were trimmed by 1 base and 4 bases, with 13 bases remaining between them. Germline V CDR1 and CDR2: SGHAT, FQNNGV. The CDR3 length is 15 residues. The CDR3 sequence is CASSLAQGSGETQYF. The CDR3 nucleotides are TGTGCCAGCAGCTTAGCTCAGGGGTCTGGAGAGACCCAGTACTTC. Based on the CDR3 plus reference TRBV11-2 and TRBJ2-5, the full variable domain is EAGVAQSPRYKIIEKRQSVAFWCNPISGHATLYWYQQILGQGPKLLIQFQNNGVVDDSQLPKDRFSAERLKGVDSTLKIQPAKLEDSAVYLCASSLAQGSGETQYFGPGTRLLVL.